This TCR beta chain was recovered during a study of blood T cell repertoires in COVID-19. The repertoire was sequenced with immunoSEQ multiplex PCR; TCRdb's copy has only in-frame clones and lacks some. Of approximately 180,000 clones listed, roughly 88% are singletons. Looked up from germline, CDR1 is MNHNY and CDR2 is SVGAGI (reference sequence). V shed 1 base and J shed 2 bases, with 13 bases lying between them. The CDR3 extends over 16 amino acids. Sequenced: peripheral blood. This chain links TRBV6-6 with TRBJ2-3; weak D call: TRBD2 (6 bases). This receptor was identified in a woman of 80 years or more with acute or convalescent COVID-19. The CDR3 sequence is CASSYLRREATDTQYF. CDR3 nucleotides: TGTGCCAGCAGTTACTTACGGCGGGAAGCCACAGATACGCAGTATTTT.